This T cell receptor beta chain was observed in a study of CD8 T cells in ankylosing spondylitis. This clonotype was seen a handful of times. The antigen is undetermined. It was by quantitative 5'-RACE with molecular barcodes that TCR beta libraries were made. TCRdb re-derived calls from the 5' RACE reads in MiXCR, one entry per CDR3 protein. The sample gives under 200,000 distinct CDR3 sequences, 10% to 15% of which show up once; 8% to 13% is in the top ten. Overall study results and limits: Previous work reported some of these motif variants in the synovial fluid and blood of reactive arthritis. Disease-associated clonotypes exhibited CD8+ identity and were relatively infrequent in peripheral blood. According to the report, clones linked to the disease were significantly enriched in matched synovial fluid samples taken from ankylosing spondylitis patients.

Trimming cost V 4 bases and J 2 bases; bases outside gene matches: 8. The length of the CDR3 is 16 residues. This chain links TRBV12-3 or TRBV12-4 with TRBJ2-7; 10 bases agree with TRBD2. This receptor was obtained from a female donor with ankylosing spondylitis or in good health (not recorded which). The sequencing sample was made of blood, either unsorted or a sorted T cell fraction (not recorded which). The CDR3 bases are TGTGCCAGCAGTTCCCTCCGTAGCGGGAGGCCCTACGAGCAGTACTTC. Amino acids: CASSSLRSGRPYEQYF.